The T cell receptor beta chain under discussion was sequenced for a study of blood T cell repertoires in COVID-19. This clone was seen a single time. TCRdb keeps only in-frame clones here, not all; method: immunoSEQ multiplex PCR. The sample has nearly 300,000 clones, approximately 84% seen once. The germline V gene encodes CDR1 LNHNV and CDR2 YYDKDF (reference sequence). V shed 0 bases and J shed 4 bases, with 9 bases lying between them. This CDR3 contains 15 residues. The chain uses TRBV15 and TRBJ1-4; D unclear. The specimen sequenced was peripheral blood. The source is a human donor with COVID-19, enrolled during active disease. The donor label of this sample is uncertain. The CDR3 loop reads CATSRDLQFNEKLFF. CDR3 coding DNA: TGTGCCACCAGCAGAGATTTACAGTTTAATGAAAAACTGTTTTTT.